The rows below give T cell receptor beta chains drawn from one sample of a study of Ad26.COV2.S vaccination and SARS-CoV-2 variants. TCRdb keeps only in-frame clones here, not all; method: immunoSEQ multiplex PCR. In the table there are approximately 300,000 clones, 85% of which are singletons. The source was peripheral blood, collected in a trial of Ad26.COV2.S vaccine versus placebo. The receptor source for this set is a person aged 18 to 59 who received the Ad26.COV2.S COVID-19 vaccine or a placebo. Each CDR3 is given with its conserved first and last residue. Fields, in order: V gene, D gene, clone size, J gene, CDR3 DNA, CDR3 protein. The D gene is left open where the match is weak. Expanded clones are given a class, and other clones once, few, many or no size at all.

V gene: TRBV2
D gene: NA
clone size: NA
J gene: TRBJ2-7
CDR3 DNA: TGTGCCACCTCTGAGGGCGAGCAGTACTTC
CDR3 protein: CATSEGEQYF

V gene: TRBV10-3
D gene: TRBD1
clone size: NA
J gene: TRBJ1-2
CDR3 DNA: TGTGCCACGGGACAGGGAATATTTAATAACTATGGCTACACCTTC
CDR3 protein: CATGQGIFNNYGYTF

V gene: TRBV4-1
D gene: NA
clone size: NA
J gene: TRBJ1-6
CDR3 DNA: TGCGCCAGCAGCCAAGAACCGGGTTTCAATTCACCCCTCCACTTT
CDR3 protein: CASSQEPGFNSPLHF

V gene: TRBV11-3
D gene: NA
clone size: many
J gene: TRBJ1-2
CDR3 DNA: TGTGCCAGCAGCTCGGCGGGCCGGGGGCAAGGCTACACCTTC
CDR3 protein: CASSSAGRGQGYTF

V gene: TRBV7-9
D gene: NA
clone size: NA
J gene: TRBJ2-4
CDR3 DNA: TGTGCCAGCAGCTTCGAGTTAGCCAAAAACATTCAGTACTTC
CDR3 protein: CASSFELAKNIQYF

V gene: TRBV15
D gene: TRBD1
clone size: NA
J gene: TRBJ1-4
CDR3 DNA: TGTGCCACCAGCAGAGATTCCGGGGGGACAGATAGAAAGAGTAATGAAAAACTGTTTTTT
CDR3 protein: CATSRDSGGTDRKSNEKLFF

V gene: TRBV2
D gene: NA
clone size: NA
J gene: TRBJ2-3
CDR3 DNA: TGTGCCAGCGAGATCACAGATACGCAGTATTTT
CDR3 protein: CASEITDTQYF

V gene: TRBV11-3
D gene: NA
clone size: NA
J gene: TRBJ1-1
CDR3 DNA: TGTGCCAGCAGCCTCCCCAAGGGGGGTTACACTGAAGCTTTCTTT
CDR3 protein: CASSLPKGGYTEAFF

V gene: TRBV6-5
D gene: TRBD1
clone size: NA
J gene: TRBJ2-2
CDR3 DNA: TGTGCCAGCAGTCGCGCTTTAGGGGGCTCCGGGGAGCTGTTTTTT
CDR3 protein: CASSRALGGSGELFF

V gene: TRBV19
D gene: NA
clone size: NA
J gene: TRBJ2-1
CDR3 DNA: TGTGCCAGTACCGATGGCAGGGTTAGGAATGAGCAGTTCTTC
CDR3 protein: CASTDGRVRNEQFF

V gene: TRBV19
D gene: NA
clone size: NA
J gene: TRBJ1-1
CDR3 DNA: TGTGCCACCGGTTGGAACACTGAAGCTTTCTTT
CDR3 protein: CATGWNTEAFF

V gene: TRBV18
D gene: TRBD1
clone size: few
J gene: TRBJ1-1
CDR3 DNA: TGTGCCAGCTCACCGAAGATCCCGACAGGGCGTATCACTGAAGCTTTCTTT
CDR3 protein: CASSPKIPTGRITEAFF

V gene: TRBV7-3
D gene: NA
clone size: NA
J gene: TRBJ2-1
CDR3 DNA: TGTGCCAGCAGCTTAGGCCGCAATGAGCAGTTCTTC
CDR3 protein: CASSLGRNEQFF

V gene: TRBV20-1
D gene: NA
clone size: NA
J gene: TRBJ2-7
CDR3 DNA: TGCAGTGCTTATCAGGGTGGCGAGCAGTACTTC
CDR3 protein: CSAYQGGEQYF

V gene: TRBV5-5
D gene: NA
clone size: NA
J gene: TRBJ2-1
CDR3 DNA: TGTGCCAGCTCCATGGGCCCCCACGGGCAGTTCTTC
CDR3 protein: CASSMGPHGQFF

V gene: TRBV6-6
D gene: NA
clone size: NA
J gene: TRBJ1-2
CDR3 DNA: TGTGCCAGCAGTCTCCTCGGGGATGGCTACACCTTC
CDR3 protein: CASSLLGDGYTF

V gene: TRBV28
D gene: NA
clone size: NA
J gene: TRBJ2-7
CDR3 DNA: TGTGCCAGCAAGGCTGCACAAGCCCTCAGGCACTTC
CDR3 protein: CASKAAQALRHF

V gene: TRBV2
D gene: NA
clone size: few
J gene: TRBJ1-2
CDR3 DNA: TGTGCCAGCAGTGAAGGGCAGGGGTTAAGAGGCTACACCTTC
CDR3 protein: CASSEGQGLRGYTF

V gene: TRBV6-6
D gene: NA
clone size: NA
J gene: TRBJ1-6
CDR3 DNA: TGTGCCAGCAGTTATAGGGACAAGCATTCACCCCTCCACTTT
CDR3 protein: CASSYRDKHSPLHF

V gene: TRBV28
D gene: NA
clone size: NA
J gene: TRBJ1-4
CDR3 DNA: TGTGCCAGCAGTTTATCCGGTGCAACTAATGAAAAACTGTTTTTT
CDR3 protein: CASSLSGATNEKLFF

V gene: TRBV30
D gene: NA
clone size: NA
J gene: TRBJ1-1
CDR3 DNA: TGTGCCTGGGCTCTGGGGGGTGGGACTGAAGCTTTCTTT
CDR3 protein: CAWALGGGTEAFF

V gene: TRBV19
D gene: NA
clone size: NA
J gene: TRBJ2-5
CDR3 DNA: TGTGCCAGTAATTTAGGGGGGAATCAGGAGACCCAGTACTTC
CDR3 protein: CASNLGGNQETQYF

V gene: TRBV6-4
D gene: NA
clone size: NA
J gene: TRBJ2-7
CDR3 DNA: TGTGCCAGCAGTGACCCGGACTACGAGCAGTACTTC
CDR3 protein: CASSDPDYEQYF

V gene: TRBV6-5
D gene: NA
clone size: NA
J gene: TRBJ2-7
CDR3 DNA: TGTGCCAGCAGTTACAAAGAAACCTACGAGCAGTACTTC
CDR3 protein: CASSYKETYEQYF

V gene: TRBV5-1
D gene: TRBD1
clone size: NA
J gene: TRBJ2-1
CDR3 DNA: TGCGCCAGCAGCTTGGCTCGGACAGGGGGGGATGAGCAGTTCTTC
CDR3 protein: CASSLARTGGDEQFF

V gene: TRBV7-9
D gene: NA
clone size: NA
J gene: TRBJ1-4
CDR3 DNA: TGTGCCAGCAGAGGGGTTGGTGAAAAACTGTTTTTT
CDR3 protein: CASRGVGEKLFF

V gene: TRBV5-6
D gene: TRBD2
clone size: NA
J gene: TRBJ2-2
CDR3 DNA: TGTGCCAGCAGCGCCGGACTAGCGAACACCGGGGAGCTGTTTTTT
CDR3 protein: CASSAGLANTGELFF

V gene: TRBV10-1
D gene: NA
clone size: NA
J gene: TRBJ1-2
CDR3 DNA: TGCGCCAGCAAAAAAAAGTATGGCTACACCTTC
CDR3 protein: CASKKKYGYTF

V gene: TRBV10-2
D gene: TRBD1
clone size: NA
J gene: TRBJ1-5
CDR3 DNA: TGCGCCAGCAGTCAGGGGGGGGTAGAATTTCCCCAGCATTTT
CDR3 protein: CASSQGGVEFPQHF

V gene: TRBV2
D gene: TRBD2
clone size: NA
J gene: TRBJ2-3
CDR3 DNA: TGTGCCAGCAGCGCCTGGACTAGCGGGGGGGGCACAGATACGCAGTATTTT
CDR3 protein: CASSAWTSGGGTDTQYF

V gene: TRBV19
D gene: NA
clone size: once
J gene: TRBJ2-5
CDR3 DNA: TGTGCCAGTACCCCGCGAGACGAAGAGACCCAGTACTTC
CDR3 protein: CASTPRDEETQYF

V gene: TRBV5-1
D gene: NA
clone size: NA
J gene: TRBJ2-3
CDR3 DNA: TGCGCCAGCAGCCCCGAGAGCACAGATACGCAGTATTTT
CDR3 protein: CASSPESTDTQYF

V gene: TRBV7-9
D gene: TRBD1
clone size: NA
J gene: TRBJ1-1
CDR3 DNA: TGTGCCAGCAGCTTACATCCGGGACAGGGGGTCACTGAAGCTTTCTTT
CDR3 protein: CASSLHPGQGVTEAFF

V gene: TRBV5-5
D gene: NA
clone size: NA
J gene: TRBJ1-5
CDR3 DNA: TGTGCCAGCAGCCCCTTGGGGAATCAGCCCCAGCATTTT
CDR3 protein: CASSPLGNQPQHF

V gene: TRBV19
D gene: NA
clone size: few
J gene: TRBJ1-5
CDR3 DNA: TGTGCCAGTAGTAGGAAAACAGGGACGGGTAATCAGCCCCAGCATTTT
CDR3 protein: CASSRKTGTGNQPQHF

V gene: TRBV11-3
D gene: TRBD1
clone size: NA
J gene: TRBJ2-3
CDR3 DNA: TGTGCCAGCAGCTTTACAGGGGGAGATACGCAGTATTTT
CDR3 protein: CASSFTGGDTQYF

V gene: TRBV6-5
D gene: TRBD1
clone size: NA
J gene: TRBJ2-7
CDR3 DNA: TGTGCCAGCAGTTCCCCGGACAGGGTGTCCTACGAGCAGTACTTC
CDR3 protein: CASSSPDRVSYEQYF

V gene: TRBV15
D gene: NA
clone size: once
J gene: TRBJ2-7
CDR3 DNA: TGTGCCACCAGCAGAGATGCCCCGGACACCAACTACGAGCAGTACTTC
CDR3 protein: CATSRDAPDTNYEQYF

V gene: TRBV6-6
D gene: NA
clone size: NA
J gene: TRBJ1-6
CDR3 DNA: TGTGCCAGCAGTCAAGAGGGGCCCCTCCACTTT
CDR3 protein: CASSQEGPLHF

V gene: TRBV5-1
D gene: TRBD1
clone size: once
J gene: TRBJ2-5
CDR3 DNA: TGCGCCAGCAGTATTGGGACAGGGGGCGATTGGGAGACCCAGTACTTC
CDR3 protein: CASSIGTGGDWETQYF

V gene: TRBV7-2
D gene: NA
clone size: NA
J gene: TRBJ2-3
CDR3 DNA: TGTGCCAGCAGCTTAGGGGAACTGAACACAGATACGCAGTATTTT
CDR3 protein: CASSLGELNTDTQYF

V gene: TRBV4-1
D gene: NA
clone size: once
J gene: TRBJ2-7
CDR3 DNA: TGCGCCAGCAGCCGGGGGGAGTTCTACGAGCAGTACTTC
CDR3 protein: CASSRGEFYEQYF

V gene: TRBV5-1
D gene: NA
clone size: NA
J gene: TRBJ2-7
CDR3 DNA: TGCGCCAGCAGCTTGGCCTCGGGACTTCCCTACGAGCAGTACTTC
CDR3 protein: CASSLASGLPYEQYF

V gene: TRBV5-1
D gene: NA
clone size: once
J gene: TRBJ2-7
CDR3 DNA: TGCGCCAGCAGCTTGGTGGGGACGTCCTCCTACGAGCAGTACTTC
CDR3 protein: CASSLVGTSSYEQYF

V gene: TRBV4-1
D gene: NA
clone size: few
J gene: TRBJ2-1
CDR3 DNA: TGCGCCAGCAGCCTACCCGGGAGCTCCTACAATGAGCAGTTCTTC
CDR3 protein: CASSLPGSSYNEQFF

V gene: TRBV29-1
D gene: NA
clone size: NA
J gene: TRBJ1-4
CDR3 DNA: TGCAGCGTCGAGGAGGGACGAAATGAAAAACTGTTTTTT
CDR3 protein: CSVEEGRNEKLFF

V gene: TRBV6-6
D gene: NA
clone size: NA
J gene: TRBJ1-2
CDR3 DNA: TGTGCCAGCAGCCCCGACTCCAGGGCTCACTATGGCTACACCTTC
CDR3 protein: CASSPDSRAHYGYTF

V gene: TRBV10-1
D gene: NA
clone size: NA
J gene: TRBJ1-6
CDR3 DNA: TGCGCCAGCGTCGAGGGGGGGCCCAGGGCGCCCTATAATTCACCCCTCCACTTT
CDR3 protein: CASVEGGPRAPYNSPLHF

V gene: TRBV28
D gene: NA
clone size: few
J gene: TRBJ1-3
CDR3 DNA: TGTGCCAGCAGGGAGGGACAAGGAAACACCATATATTTT
CDR3 protein: CASREGQGNTIYF

V gene: TRBV28
D gene: NA
clone size: NA
J gene: TRBJ1-4
CDR3 DNA: TGTGCCAGTTCCGAGGGGGGCTATAATGAAAAACTGTTTTTT
CDR3 protein: CASSEGGYNEKLFF

V gene: TRBV18
D gene: NA
clone size: few
J gene: TRBJ1-6
CDR3 DNA: TGTGCCAGCTCACCAAACAGGGAAAATTCACCCCTCCACTTT
CDR3 protein: CASSPNRENSPLHF

V gene: TRBV7-9
D gene: NA
clone size: NA
J gene: TRBJ2-6
CDR3 DNA: TGTGCCAGCAGCTTAGCTGGGGCCAACGTCCTGACTTTC
CDR3 protein: CASSLAGANVLTF

V gene: TRBV28
D gene: TRBD1
clone size: NA
J gene: TRBJ2-5
CDR3 DNA: TGTGCCAGCAGTCAGGGGGACAGCCAAGAGACCCAGTACTTC
CDR3 protein: CASSQGDSQETQYF

V gene: TRBV14
D gene: NA
clone size: NA
J gene: TRBJ2-7
CDR3 DNA: TGTGCCAGCAGCGGTCCGATCTCCTACGAGCAGTACTTC
CDR3 protein: CASSGPISYEQYF

V gene: TRBV2
D gene: NA
clone size: NA
J gene: TRBJ1-6
CDR3 DNA: TGTGCCAGCAGTGAAGAGTCGGCAGGGTATTCACCCCTCCACTTT
CDR3 protein: CASSEESAGYSPLHF

V gene: TRBV7-9
D gene: NA
clone size: NA
J gene: TRBJ1-1
CDR3 DNA: TGTGCCAGCAGCAAGGGACTTTACACTGAAGCTTTCTTT
CDR3 protein: CASSKGLYTEAFF